This is a list of T cell receptor beta chains from one sample in a study of T cell responses to AZD1222 COVID-19 vaccine. TCRdb's table, derived via immunoSEQ multiplex PCR, lists solely in-frame clones and lacks some. The profile shows about 30,000 clones, about nine tenths of them singletons. The sample in question was peripheral blood, obtained on day 0 of AZD1222 vaccination. The source is an adult in good health. Each CDR3 is given with its conserved first and last residue. A D gene is named only where the DNA matches it firmly. Only part of the rows carry a size: once, few, many, or a class if the clone is expanded.

>TRBJ1-2|-|13|TRBV6-5|TRBD1
TGTGCCAGCAGTTACGAGGGGGCCCGGGGCTACACCTTC
CASSYEGARGYTF
>TRBJ2-1|-|13|TRBV12-5|TRBD2
TGTGCTAGTGGCCCCCATCTAGCGGATGAGCAGTTCTTC
CASGPHLADEQFF
>TRBJ1-1|-|13|TRBV15|-
TGTGCCACCAGCAGGGGACAGAACACTGAAGCTTTCTTT
CATSRGQNTEAFF
>TRBJ1-5|-|15|TRBV19|-
TGTGCCAGTAGTTTCGACAGTTCTAGCAATCAGCCCCAGCATTTT
CASSFDSSSNQPQHF
>TRBJ2-3|-|14|TRBV6-4|TRBD2
TGTGCCAGCAGTGAGGGACTAGCAGGAGATACGCAGTATTTT
CASSEGLAGDTQYF
>TRBJ2-7|-|15|TRBV27|TRBD1
TGTGCCAGCAGCCTTCCGGGACAGGCGAGGAACGAGCAGTACTTC
CASSLPGQARNEQYF
>TRBJ1-4|-|14|TRBV4-1|-
TGCGCCAGCAGTAAGGAGGGGTCCAATGAAAAACTGTTTTTT
CASSKEGSNEKLFF
>TRBJ1-5|once|15|TRBV3-1/TRBV3-2|-
TGTGCCAGCAGCCAAGTCAGGGATAGCAATCAGCCCCAGCATTTT
CASSQVRDSNQPQHF
>TRBJ2-5|-|13|TRBV18|-
TGTGCCAGCTCACCTGAGCGACAAGAGACCCAGTACTTC
CASSPERQETQYF
>TRBJ1-4|-|15|TRBV28|-
TGTGCCAGCACCTCCCCTCAGGGGAAGTATGAAAAACTGTTTTTT
CASTSPQGKYEKLFF
>TRBJ1-5|-|16|TRBV15|-
TGTGCCACCAGCAGCCCCCTGGGCAGGGCCAATCAGCCCCAGCATTTT
CATSSPLGRANQPQHF
>TRBJ1-1|once|16|TRBV10-3|TRBD1
TGTGCCAGCGCGACAGGGAATAGGATTATGAACACTGAAGCTTTCTTT
CASATGNRIMNTEAFF
>TRBJ1-1|-|16|TRBV6-6|TRBD1
TGTGCCAGCAGCCGCGGGACAGAGGGCGCGGGGACTGAAGCTTTCTTT
CASSRGTEGAGTEAFF
>TRBJ2-2|-|17|TRBV9|TRBD2
TGTGCCAGCAGCGTTGACGCGGGGGGGCCTCACACCGGGGAGCTGTTTTTT
CASSVDAGGPHTGELFF
>TRBJ2-3|-|14|TRBV7-2|-
TGTGCCAGCAGCTTAAACAGGGGCACAGATACGCAGTATTTT
CASSLNRGTDTQYF
>TRBJ2-5|-|14|TRBV3-1/TRBV3-2|-
TGTGCCAGCAGCCAAGTGGGGCGATGGGAGACCCAGTACTTC
CASSQVGRWETQYF
>TRBJ2-2|-|15|TRBV10-3|-
TGTGCCATCAGTGAGATAGGGGGGTCCACCGGGGAGCTGTTTTTT
CAISEIGGSTGELFF
>TRBJ1-5|-|15|TRBV30|TRBD1
TGTGCCTGGGGGACAGGGTCAAGCGGCAATCAGCCCCAGCATTTT
CAWGTGSSGNQPQHF
>TRBJ2-3|-|16|TRBV2|-
TGTGCCAGCATTGCCTTAGGGTCCATAAAAACAGATACGCAGTATTTT
CASIALGSIKTDTQYF
>TRBJ2-3|few|14|TRBV27|TRBD2
TGTGCCAGCAGTTTCGGGGGGAATTCGAATACGCAGTATTTT
CASSFGGNSNTQYF
>TRBJ1-3|-|15|TRBV15|-
TGTGCCACCAGCAGATCCAAACACTCTGGAAACACCATATATTTT
CATSRSKHSGNTIYF
>TRBJ1-6|-|13|TRBV11-3|-
TGTGCCAGCAGCTTAGGCTATGGGGATCCCCTCCACTTT
CASSLGYGDPLHF
>TRBJ1-6|-|14|TRBV7-2|-
TGTGCCAGCAGTTTCAGCTATCAGGGCACACCCCTCCACTTT
CASSFSYQGTPLHF
>TRBJ2-1|-|16|TRBV5-4|TRBD2
TGTGCCAGCAGCCCGCTAGCGGCGAGCTCCTACAATGAGCAGTTCTTC
CASSPLAASSYNEQFF
>TRBJ1-3|-|16|TRBV9|TRBD1
TGTGCCAGCAGCACAGAACAGGGGGCGCGTGGAAACACCATATATTTT
CASSTEQGARGNTIYF
>TRBJ1-1|-|16|TRBV19|TRBD1
TGTGCCAGTAGTACCCGGACAGGGGGGACGGACACTGAAGCTTTCTTT
CASSTRTGGTDTEAFF
>TRBJ2-2|-|14|TRBV7-2|TRBD1
TGTGCCAGCAGCTCCGCAGGGGGCTCCGGGGAGCTGTTTTTT
CASSSAGGSGELFF
>TRBJ2-5|-|16|TRBV10-2|TRBD2
TGCGCCAGCAGTGATCCTAGCGGGGTATGGCAAGAGACCCAGTACTTC
CASSDPSGVWQETQYF
>TRBJ2-1|-|15|TRBV6-5|-
TGTGCCAGCAGATCCCTAGCGATCGGCTACAATGAGCAGTTCTTC
CASRSLAIGYNEQFF
>TRBJ2-5|-|13|TRBV7-8|TRBD2
TGTGCCAGCAGCCGACTAGCCCAAGAGACCCAGTACTTC
CASSRLAQETQYF
>TRBJ1-5|-|15|TRBV4-2|TRBD1
TGTGCCAGCAGCCCAGAGACAGGGCTCAATCAGCCCCAGCATTTT
CASSPETGLNQPQHF
>TRBJ1-1|few|14|TRBV9|-
TGTGCCAGCAGTGGAGGGGGGTTTGATGGTGAAGCTTTCTTT
CASSGGGFDGEAFF
>TRBJ1-4|-|13|TRBV5-1|-
TGCGCCAGCAGCGCCGCAACTAATGAAAAACTGTTTTTT
CASSAATNEKLFF
>TRBJ1-2|-|14|TRBV14|TRBD1
TGTGCCAGCAGCCGTGACGGGAGGGGGCTCGGCTACACCTTC
CASSRDGRGLGYTF